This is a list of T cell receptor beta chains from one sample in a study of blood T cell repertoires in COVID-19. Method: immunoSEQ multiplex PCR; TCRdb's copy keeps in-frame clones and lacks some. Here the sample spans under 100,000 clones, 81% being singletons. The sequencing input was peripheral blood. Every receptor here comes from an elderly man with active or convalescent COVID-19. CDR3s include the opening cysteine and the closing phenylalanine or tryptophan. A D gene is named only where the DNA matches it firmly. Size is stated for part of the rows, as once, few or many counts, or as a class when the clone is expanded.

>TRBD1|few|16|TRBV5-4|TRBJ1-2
CASSTGQGMRDYGYTF
TGTGCCAGCAGCACTGGACAGGGGATGAGAGACTATGGCTACACCTTC
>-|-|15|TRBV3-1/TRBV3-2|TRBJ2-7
CASSQGGGPAYEQYF
TGTGCCAGCAGCCAAGGTGGAGGACCGGCCTACGAGCAGTACTTC
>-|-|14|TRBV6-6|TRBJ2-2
CASSYSQNTGELFF
TGTGCCAGCAGTTACTCCCAGAACACCGGGGAGCTGTTTTTT
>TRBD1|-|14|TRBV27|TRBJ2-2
CASSLDRVAGELFF
TGTGCCAGCAGTTTAGACAGGGTTGCCGGGGAGCTGTTTTTT
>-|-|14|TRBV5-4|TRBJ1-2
CASSLAPWASVSTF
TGTGCCAGCAGCTTGGCTCCGTGGGCGTCGGTGAGCACCTTC
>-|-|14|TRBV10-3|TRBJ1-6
CAISALAGNSPLHF
TGTGCCATCAGTGCGTTGGCAGGGAATTCACCCCTCCACTTT
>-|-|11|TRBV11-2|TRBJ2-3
CASSTLDTQYF
TGTGCCAGCAGCACTCTGGATACGCAGTATTTT
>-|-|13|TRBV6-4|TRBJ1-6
CASSVGTNSPLHF
TGTGCCAGCAGTGTTGGGACAAATTCACCCCTCCACTTT
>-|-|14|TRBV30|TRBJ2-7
CAWSVGGTSYEQYF
TGTGCCTGGAGTGTGGGGGGAACATCCTACGAGCAGTACTTC
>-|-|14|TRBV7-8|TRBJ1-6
CASSLASGNSPLHF
TGTGCCAGCAGCTTAGCCAGCGGTAATTCACCCCTCCACTTT
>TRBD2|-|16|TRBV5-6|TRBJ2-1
CASTNLGGGALGEQFF
TGTGCCAGCACCAACCTGGGCGGGGGGGCCCTCGGTGAGCAGTTCTTC
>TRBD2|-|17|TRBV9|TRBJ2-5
CASRTKRGRGAQETQYF
TGTGCCAGCAGGACCAAGAGAGGGCGGGGGGCCCAAGAGACCCAGTACTTC
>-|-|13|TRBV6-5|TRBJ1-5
CASRRNSNQPQHF
TGTGCCAGCAGGCGAAATAGCAATCAGCCCCAGCATTTT
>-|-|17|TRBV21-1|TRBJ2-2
CASSIMRTAENTGELFF
TGTGCCAGCAGCATTATGAGGACAGCAGAGAACACCGGGGAGCTGTTTTTT
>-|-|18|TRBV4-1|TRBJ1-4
CASSQDQGRAATNEKLFF
TGCGCCAGCAGCCAAGATCAGGGGAGAGCTGCAACTAATGAAAAACTGTTTTTT
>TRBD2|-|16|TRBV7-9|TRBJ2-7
CASSPIAGLSSYEQYF
TGTGCCAGCAGCCCAATAGCGGGTCTGAGCTCCTACGAGCAGTACTTC
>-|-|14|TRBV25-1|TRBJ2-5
CASSESLAGGTQYF
TGTGCCAGCAGTGAATCCCTGGCCGGAGGGACCCAGTACTTC
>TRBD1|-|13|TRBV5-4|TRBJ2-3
CASSPGQGDTQYF
TGTGCCAGCAGCCCGGGACAGGGAGATACGCAGTATTTT
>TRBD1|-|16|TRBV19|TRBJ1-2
CASSIIQGELGYGYTF
TGTGCCAGTAGTATAATACAGGGGGAACTTGGCTATGGCTACACCTTC
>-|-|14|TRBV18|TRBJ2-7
CASSSTGGNYEQYF
TGTGCCAGCTCATCAACAGGTGGGAACTACGAGCAGTACTTC
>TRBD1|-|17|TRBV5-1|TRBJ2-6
CASSGTGDPSGANVLTF
TGCGCCAGCAGCGGGACAGGGGACCCCTCTGGGGCCAACGTCCTGACTTTC
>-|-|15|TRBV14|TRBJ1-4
CASSRRFTTNEKLFF
TGTGCCAGCAGCCGCCGGTTTACAACTAATGAAAAACTGTTTTTT
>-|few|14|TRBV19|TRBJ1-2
CASSIDGANYGYTF
TGTGCCAGTAGTATCGATGGAGCTAACTATGGCTACACCTTC
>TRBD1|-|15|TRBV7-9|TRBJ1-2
CASSLRQGIDYGYTF
TGTGCCAGCAGCTTAAGACAGGGTATAGACTATGGCTACACCTTC
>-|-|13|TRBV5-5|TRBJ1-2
CASSLVGYDGYTF
TGTGCCAGCAGCTTGGTCGGTTACGATGGCTACACCTTC
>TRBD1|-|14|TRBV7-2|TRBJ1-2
CASSSRGTAGGYTF
TGTGCCAGCAGCTCCAGGGGGACAGCCGGGGGCTACACCTTC
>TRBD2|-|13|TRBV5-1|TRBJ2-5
CASSMGLQETQYF
TGCGCCAGCAGCATGGGACTACAAGAGACCCAGTACTTC
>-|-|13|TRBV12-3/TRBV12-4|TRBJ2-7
CASSSDSSYEQYF
TGTGCCAGCAGTTCGGACAGCTCCTACGAGCAGTACTTC
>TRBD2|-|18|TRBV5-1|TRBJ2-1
CASSWGASGGRSYNEQFF
TGCGCCAGCAGCTGGGGAGCTAGCGGGGGTCGAAGCTACAATGAGCAGTTCTTC
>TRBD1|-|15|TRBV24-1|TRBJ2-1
CATSDTGTAYNEQFF
TGTGCCACCAGTGACACCGGGACAGCCTACAATGAGCAGTTCTTC
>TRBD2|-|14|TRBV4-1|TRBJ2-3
CASSRREGTDTQYF
TGCGCCAGCAGCCGACGGGAGGGCACAGATACGCAGTATTTT
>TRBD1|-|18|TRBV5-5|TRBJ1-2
CASSLLPGQGQFRYGYTF
TGTGCCAGCAGCCTACTACCGGGACAGGGGCAATTCCGCTATGGCTACACCTTC
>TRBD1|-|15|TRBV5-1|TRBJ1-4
CASSPEGDREEKLFF
TGCGCCAGCAGCCCGGAGGGGGACAGGGAAGAAAAACTGTTTTTT
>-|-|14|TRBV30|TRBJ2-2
CAGRGASNTGELFF
TGTGCCGGACGGGGGGCCTCGAACACCGGGGAGCTGTTTTTT
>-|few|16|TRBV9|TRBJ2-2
CASSPRTGRGTGELFF
TGTGCCAGCAGCCCCCGGACAGGACGGGGGACCGGGGAGCTGTTTTTT
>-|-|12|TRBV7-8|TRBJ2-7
CASSLVRGEQYF
TGTGCCAGCAGCTTGGTCAGGGGAGAGCAGTACTTC
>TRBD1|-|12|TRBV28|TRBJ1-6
CASRDSNSPLHF
TGTGCCAGCCGGGACAGCAATTCACCCCTCCACTTT
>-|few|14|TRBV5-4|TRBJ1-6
CASSLVGQTGPLHF
TGTGCCAGCAGCTTGGTGGGGCAGACGGGACCCCTCCACTTT
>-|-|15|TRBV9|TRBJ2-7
CASSVGAGVAYEQYF
TGTGCCAGCAGCGTAGGGGCAGGGGTCGCCTACGAGCAGTACTTC
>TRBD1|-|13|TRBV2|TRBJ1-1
CASSVGRGTEAFF
TGTGCCAGCAGTGTTGGCAGGGGGACTGAAGCTTTCTTT
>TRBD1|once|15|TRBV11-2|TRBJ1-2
CASSAGGLGNYGYTF
TGTGCCAGCAGCGCAGGGGGCCTTGGAAACTATGGCTACACCTTC
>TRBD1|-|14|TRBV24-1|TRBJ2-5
CATSGQGAGETQYF
TGTGCCACCAGTGGACAGGGGGCTGGGGAGACCCAGTACTTC
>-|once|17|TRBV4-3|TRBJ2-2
CASSQVLQASNTGELFF
TGCGCCAGCAGCCAAGTTTTACAGGCCTCGAACACCGGGGAGCTGTTTTTT
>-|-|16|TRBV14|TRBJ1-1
CASSQANLWGNTEAFF
TGTGCCAGCAGCCAAGCCAACCTATGGGGCAACACTGAAGCTTTCTTT
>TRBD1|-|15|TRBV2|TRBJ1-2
CASFRKGADENGYTF
TGTGCCAGCTTCAGGAAGGGGGCGGACGAGAATGGCTACACCTTC
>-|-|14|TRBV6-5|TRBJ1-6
CASRTFFGNSPLHF
TGTGCCAGCCGAACGTTTTTCGGTAATTCACCCCTCCACTTT
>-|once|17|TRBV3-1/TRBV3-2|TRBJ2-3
CASSQDPPGVSTDTQYF
TGTGCCAGCAGCCAAGACCCTCCGGGAGTGAGCACAGATACGCAGTATTTT
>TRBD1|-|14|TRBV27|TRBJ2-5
CATSRGRTQETQYF
TGTGCCACCTCGAGGGGGCGTACCCAAGAGACCCAGTACTTC
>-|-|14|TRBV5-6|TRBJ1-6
CASSKDRRVSPLHF
TGTGCCAGCAGCAAAGACAGACGCGTTTCACCCCTCCACTTT
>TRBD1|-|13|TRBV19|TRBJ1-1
CASSSTGDTEAFF
TGTGCCAGTAGTTCCACAGGGGACACTGAAGCTTTCTTT
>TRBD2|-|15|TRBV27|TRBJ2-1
CASTFFAGGVNEQFF
TGTGCCAGCACCTTCTTCGCCGGGGGGGTCAATGAGCAGTTCTTC